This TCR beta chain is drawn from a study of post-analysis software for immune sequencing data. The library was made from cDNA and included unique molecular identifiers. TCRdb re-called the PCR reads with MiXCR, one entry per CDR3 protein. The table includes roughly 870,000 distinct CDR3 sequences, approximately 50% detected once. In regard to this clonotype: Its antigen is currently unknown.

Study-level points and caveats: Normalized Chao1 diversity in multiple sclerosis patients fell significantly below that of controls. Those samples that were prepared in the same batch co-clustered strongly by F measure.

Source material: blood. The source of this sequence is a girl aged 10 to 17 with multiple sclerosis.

The CDR3 nucleotides read TGTGCCAGCAGCGTACGGGACAGTAACTATGGCTACACCTTC. Translated, it gives CASSVRDSNYGYTF. This rearrangement joins TRBV9 to TRBJ1-2; TRBD1 agrees at 7 bases. Unmatched junction bases numbered 1, after V lost 1 base and J lost 1 base. Per germline, CDR1 SGDLS and CDR2 YYNGEE. CDR3 size: 14 residues.